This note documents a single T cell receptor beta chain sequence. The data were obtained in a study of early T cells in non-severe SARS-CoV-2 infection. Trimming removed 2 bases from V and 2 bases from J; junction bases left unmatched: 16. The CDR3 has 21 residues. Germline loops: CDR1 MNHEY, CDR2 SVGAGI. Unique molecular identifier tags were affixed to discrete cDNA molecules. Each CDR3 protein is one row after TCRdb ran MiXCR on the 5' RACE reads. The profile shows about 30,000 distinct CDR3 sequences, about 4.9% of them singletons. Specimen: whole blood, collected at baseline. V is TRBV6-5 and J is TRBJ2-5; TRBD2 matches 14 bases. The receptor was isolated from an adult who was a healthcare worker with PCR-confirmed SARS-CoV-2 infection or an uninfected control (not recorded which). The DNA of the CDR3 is TGTGCCAGCAGTTACCCCACGACTAGCGGGGGGGCCGAGGGAATTCAAGAGACCCAGTACTTC. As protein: CASSYPTTSGGAEGIQETQYF.